The present T cell receptor (beta chain) was sequenced within a study of T cell responses to AZD1222 COVID-19 vaccine. Broader study findings: Targeting of unmutated variant regions was reportedly seen in nearly half of spike-specific TCRs.

Generated by immunoSEQ multiplex PCR, the TCRdb table keeps only in-frame clones and is missing some. The repertoire consists of around 110,000 clones, with approximately 90% occurring once and the leading ten covering 2.5% to 4%. On this clone itself: Its antigen remains unidentified.

The CDR3 spans 14 residues. The V gene lost 5 bases and the J gene lost 5 bases, with 13 bases spanning the gap. CDR1 is MNHEY and CDR2 is SVGAGI in the germline V gene. This chain uses TRBV6-5 with TRBJ1-5; TRBD1 might be the D (5 bases). The specimen was peripheral blood, collected on day 0 of AZD1222 vaccination. The receptor's source is an adult in good health. The chain's CDR3 is CASSQNRIDQPQHF. For the CDR3, the DNA is TGTGCCAGCAGTCAAAACAGGATAGATCAGCCCCAGCATTTT.